This TCR beta chain was profiled in a study of human T cells and chemical hapten exposure. General study results and limits: TCRs whose frequency exceeded 1 in 1000 remained the same following DPC sensitization.

This clonotype was seen more than once but under ten times. As yet, its antigen is unknown. This sequence may be a read error, since a much larger clone differs from it by one base. Time point specified: patch test 1, 2 weeks after DPC sensitization. Treatment indicated: therapeutic diphenylcyclopropenone sensitization with weekly scalp DPC. TCRdb re-analysed the RACE reads in MiXCR, keeping a single row per CDR3 protein. The sample includes roughly 360,000 distinct CDR3 sequences, around 5% of them seen just once. Germline V gene sequence: CDR1 SGHTA, CDR2 FQGTGA. The CDR3 has 15 amino acids. The sequence was obtained from a woman aged 45-65 years with alopecia areata. Some clones in this sample may be carry-over from other donors' samples. The input for sequencing was whole blood, taken in connection with sensitization to the hapten diphenylcyclopropenone (DPC). This chain joins TRBV7-3 and TRBJ2-2, with D perhaps matching TRBD2 (6 bases). CDR3 coding DNA: TGTGCCAGCAGCCTCCAAGCGGCTGACACCGGGGGGCTGTTTTTT. Residues: CASSLQAADTGGLFF.